The clone carrying this TCR beta chain is classed as medium-sized. This record comes from a study of cytotoxic CD8 clonotypes in ibrutinib-treated CLL. Per the germline V gene, CDR1 is SNHLY and CDR2 is FYNNEI. V lost 10 bases, J lost 2 bases, and 16 bases lay in between. This CDR3 comprises 14 residues. Method: immunoSEQ multiplex PCR; TCRdb's copy keeps in-frame clones and lacks some. The sample lists approximately 32,000 clones; 60% to 80% were seen once. The TCR was taken from a human donor with chronic lymphocytic leukemia. Sequenced material: PBMCs, taken before ibrutinib treatment. This chain links TRBV2 with TRBJ2-3; D unclear. CDR3: CAIWDQAFTDTQYF. The DNA for the CDR3 is TGTGCCATTTGGGATCAGGCGTTCACAGATACGCAGTATTTT.